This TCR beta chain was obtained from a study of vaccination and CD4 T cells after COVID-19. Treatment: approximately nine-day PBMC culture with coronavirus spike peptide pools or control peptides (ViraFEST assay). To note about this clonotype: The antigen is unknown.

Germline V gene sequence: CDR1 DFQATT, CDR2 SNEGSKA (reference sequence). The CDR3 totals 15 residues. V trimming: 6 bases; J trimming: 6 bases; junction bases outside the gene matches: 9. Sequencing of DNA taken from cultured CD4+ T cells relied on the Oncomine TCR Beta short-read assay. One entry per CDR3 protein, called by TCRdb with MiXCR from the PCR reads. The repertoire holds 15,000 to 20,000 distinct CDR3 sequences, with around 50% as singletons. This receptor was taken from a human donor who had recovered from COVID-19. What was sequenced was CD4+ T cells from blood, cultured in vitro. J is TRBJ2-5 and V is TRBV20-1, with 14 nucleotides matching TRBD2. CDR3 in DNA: TGCAGTGCGGAGACTAGCGGGAGGGCCGGAAAGACCCAGTACTTC. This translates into CSAETSGRAGKTQYF.